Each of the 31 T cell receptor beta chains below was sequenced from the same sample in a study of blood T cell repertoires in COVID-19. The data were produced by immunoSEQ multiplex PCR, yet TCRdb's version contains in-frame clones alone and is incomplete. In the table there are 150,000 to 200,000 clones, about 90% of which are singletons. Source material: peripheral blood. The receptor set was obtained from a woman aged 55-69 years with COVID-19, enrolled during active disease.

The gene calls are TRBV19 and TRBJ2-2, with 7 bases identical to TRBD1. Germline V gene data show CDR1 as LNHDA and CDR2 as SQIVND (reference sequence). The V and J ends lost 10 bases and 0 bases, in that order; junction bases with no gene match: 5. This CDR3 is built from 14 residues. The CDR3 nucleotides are TGTGCCACCGCAGGGGGTGCGAACACCGGGGAGCTGTTTTTT. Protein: CATAGGANTGELFF. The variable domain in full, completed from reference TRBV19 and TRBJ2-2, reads DGGITQSPKYLFRKEGQNVTLSCEQNLNHDAMYWYRQDPGQGLRLIYYSQIVNDFQKGDIAEGYSVSREKKESFPLTVTSAQKNPTAFYLCATAGGANTGELFFGEGSRLTVL.

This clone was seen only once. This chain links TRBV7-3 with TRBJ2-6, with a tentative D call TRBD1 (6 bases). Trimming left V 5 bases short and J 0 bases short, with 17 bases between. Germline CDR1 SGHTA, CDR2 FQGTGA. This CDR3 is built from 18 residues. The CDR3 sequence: CASSPQGPPFSGANVLTF. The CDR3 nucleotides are TGTGCCAGCAGCCCCCAGGGGCCCCCTTTCTCTGGGGCCAACGTCCTGACTTTC.

The CDR3 DNA follows: TGTGCCAGCAGCAACAGGGGAAAGGCTAACTATGGCTACACCTTC. Its protein is CASSNRGKANYGYTF. The chain combines TRBV7-2 with TRBJ1-2; 7 nucleotides align to TRBD1. The junction had 6 bases not matched to a gene; V was cut back by 5 bases and J by 0 bases. This CDR3 has 15 residues. CDR1 is SGHTA, CDR2 FQGNSA, per germline.

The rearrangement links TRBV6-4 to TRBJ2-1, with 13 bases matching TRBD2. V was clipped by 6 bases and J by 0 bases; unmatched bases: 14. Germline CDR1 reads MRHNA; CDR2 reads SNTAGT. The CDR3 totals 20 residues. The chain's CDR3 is CASSKTPGLAGLSSYNEQFF. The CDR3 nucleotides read TGTGCCAGCAGCAAAACACCGGGACTAGCGGGACTGAGCTCCTACAATGAGCAGTTCTTC.

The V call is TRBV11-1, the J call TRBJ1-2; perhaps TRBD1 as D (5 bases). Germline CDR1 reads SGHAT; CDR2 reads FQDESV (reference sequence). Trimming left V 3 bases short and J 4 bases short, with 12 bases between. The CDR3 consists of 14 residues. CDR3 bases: TGTGCCAGCAGCTTCGTAGGGGCGGCCTATGGCTACACCTTC. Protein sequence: CASSFVGAAYGYTF.

CDR3 nucleotides: TGTGCCAGCAGCTTTCTCAGCGTCAATCAGCCCCAGCATTTT. This encodes CASSFLSVNQPQHF. V gene TRBV7-2 combines with J gene TRBJ1-5, with D unclear. This CDR3 region has 14 residues. Trimming removed 3 bases at V and 3 bases at J, with 9 bases between. The germline V gene encodes CDR1 SGHTA and CDR2 FQGNSA.

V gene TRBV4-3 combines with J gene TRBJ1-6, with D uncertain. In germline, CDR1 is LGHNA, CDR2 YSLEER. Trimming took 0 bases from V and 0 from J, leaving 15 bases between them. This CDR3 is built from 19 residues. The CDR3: CASSQDEEVGSSYNSPLHF. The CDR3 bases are TGCGCCAGCAGCCAAGACGAAGAAGTAGGGAGCTCCTATAATTCACCCCTCCACTTT.

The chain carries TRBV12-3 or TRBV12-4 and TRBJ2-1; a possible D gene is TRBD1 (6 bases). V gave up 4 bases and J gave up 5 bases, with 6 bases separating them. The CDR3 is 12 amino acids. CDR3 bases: TGTGCCAGCAGTTCAGGGGACAATGAGCAGTTCTTC. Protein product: CASSSGDNEQFF.

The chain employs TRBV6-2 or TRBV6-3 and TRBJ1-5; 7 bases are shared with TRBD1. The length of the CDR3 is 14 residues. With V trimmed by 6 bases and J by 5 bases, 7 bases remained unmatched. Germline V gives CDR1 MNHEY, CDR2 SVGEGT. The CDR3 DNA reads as TGTGCCAGCAGCCAACAGGGGTACCATCAGCCCCAGCATTTT. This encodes CASSQQGYHQPQHF.

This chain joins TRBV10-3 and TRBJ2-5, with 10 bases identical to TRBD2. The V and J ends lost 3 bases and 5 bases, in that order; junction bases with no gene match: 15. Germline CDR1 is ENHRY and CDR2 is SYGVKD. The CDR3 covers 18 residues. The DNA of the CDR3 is TGTGCCATCAGTGAAGGGATTATAGCGGGAGGCCAGTGGGAGACCCAGTACTTC. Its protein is CAISEGIIAGGQWETQYF.

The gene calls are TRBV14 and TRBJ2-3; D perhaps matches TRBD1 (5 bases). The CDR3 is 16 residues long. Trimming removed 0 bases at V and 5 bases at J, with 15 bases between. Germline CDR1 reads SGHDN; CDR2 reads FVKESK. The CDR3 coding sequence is TGTGCCAGCAGCCAAGATCTTAGCCTCCAGGGAGATACGCAGTATTTT. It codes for CASSQDLSLQGDTQYF.

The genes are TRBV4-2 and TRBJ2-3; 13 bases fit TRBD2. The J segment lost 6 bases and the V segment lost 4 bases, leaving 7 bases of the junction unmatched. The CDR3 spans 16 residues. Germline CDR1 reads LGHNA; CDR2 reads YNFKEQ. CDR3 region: CASSRGLAGPPDTQYF. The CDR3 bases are TGTGCCAGCAGCCGGGGACTAGCGGGGCCTCCGGATACGCAGTATTTT.

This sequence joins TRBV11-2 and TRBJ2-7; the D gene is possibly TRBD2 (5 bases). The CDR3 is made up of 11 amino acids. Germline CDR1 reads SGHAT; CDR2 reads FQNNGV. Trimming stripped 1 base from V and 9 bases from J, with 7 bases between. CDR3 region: CASSLGERQYF. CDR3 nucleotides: TGTGCCAGCAGCTTAGGGGAGAGGCAGTACTTC.

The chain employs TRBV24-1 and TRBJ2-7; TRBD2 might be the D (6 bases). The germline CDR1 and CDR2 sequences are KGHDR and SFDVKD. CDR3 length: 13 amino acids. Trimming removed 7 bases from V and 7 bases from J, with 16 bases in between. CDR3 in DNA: TGTGCCACCAGCCCGGGACTCCAGTATGAGCAGTACTTC. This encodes CATSPGLQYEQYF.

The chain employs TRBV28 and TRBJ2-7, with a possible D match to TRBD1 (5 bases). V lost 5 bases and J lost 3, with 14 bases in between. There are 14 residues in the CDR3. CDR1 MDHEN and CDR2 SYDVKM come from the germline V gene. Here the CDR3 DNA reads TGTGCCAGCAGTCCCCTCTCAGGGTACTACGAGCAGTACTTC. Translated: CASSPLSGYYEQYF.

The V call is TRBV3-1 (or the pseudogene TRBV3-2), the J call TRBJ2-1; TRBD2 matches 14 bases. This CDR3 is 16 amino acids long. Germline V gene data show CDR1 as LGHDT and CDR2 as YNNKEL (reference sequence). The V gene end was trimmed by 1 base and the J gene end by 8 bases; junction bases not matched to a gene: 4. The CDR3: CASSQAGTSGSDEQFF. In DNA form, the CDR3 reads TGTGCCAGCAGCCAAGCGGGGACTAGCGGGAGTGATGAGCAGTTCTTC.

CDR3: CASSLAEDYRVYGYTF. The CDR3 coding sequence is TGCGCCAGCAGCTTGGCAGAGGATTACAGGGTCTATGGCTACACCTTC. The V call is TRBV5-1, the J call TRBJ1-2; TRBD1 might be the D (6 bases). Germline V gene sequence: CDR1 SGHRS, CDR2 YFSETQ. This CDR3 region has 16 residues. Trimming cost V 0 bases and J 4 bases, with 16 bases left between them. Drawing the rest from reference TRBV5-1 and TRBJ1-2, the complete variable domain is KAGVTQTPRYLIKTRGQQVTLSCSPISGHRSVSWYQQTPGQGLQFLFEYFSETQRNKGNFPGRFSGRQFSNSRSEMNVSTLELGDSALYLCASSLAEDYRVYGYTFGSGTRLTVV.

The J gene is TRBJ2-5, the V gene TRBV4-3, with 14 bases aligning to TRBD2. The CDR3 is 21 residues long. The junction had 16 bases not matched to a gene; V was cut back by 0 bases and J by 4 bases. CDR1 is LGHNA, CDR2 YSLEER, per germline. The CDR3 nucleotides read TGCGCCAGCAGCCAAGATACGCAGGGGACTAGCGGGAGACAAGCGGGAGAGACCCAGTACTTC. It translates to CASSQDTQGTSGRQAGETQYF.

CDR3 bases: TGCGCCAGCAGCTTGACAGGGCGGGATCAGCCCCAGCATTTT. Protein product: CASSLTGRDQPQHF. J is TRBJ1-5 and V is TRBV5-1, with a possible D match to TRBD1 (6 bases). V lost 1 base, J lost 5 bases, and 10 bases lay in between. The CDR3 sequence is 14 residues long. CDR1 SGHRS and CDR2 YFSETQ come from the germline V gene.

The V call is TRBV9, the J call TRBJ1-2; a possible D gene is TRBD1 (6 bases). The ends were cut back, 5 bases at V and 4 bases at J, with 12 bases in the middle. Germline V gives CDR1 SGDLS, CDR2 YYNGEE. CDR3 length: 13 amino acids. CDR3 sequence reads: CASRNRDSYGYTF. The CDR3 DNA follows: TGTGCCAGCAGGAACAGGGATAGCTATGGCTACACCTTC.

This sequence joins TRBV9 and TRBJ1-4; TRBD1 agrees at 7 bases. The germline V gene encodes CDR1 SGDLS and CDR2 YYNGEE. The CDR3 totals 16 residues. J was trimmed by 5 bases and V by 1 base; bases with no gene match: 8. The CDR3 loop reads CASSVTGEGLNEKLFF. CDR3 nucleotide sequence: TGTGCCAGCAGCGTAACAGGGGAAGGGTTGAATGAAAAACTGTTTTTT.

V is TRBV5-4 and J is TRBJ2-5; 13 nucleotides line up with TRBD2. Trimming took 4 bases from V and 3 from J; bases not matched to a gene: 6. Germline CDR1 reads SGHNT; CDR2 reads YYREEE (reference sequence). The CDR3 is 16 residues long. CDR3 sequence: CASSPRLAGGKETQYF. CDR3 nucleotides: TGTGCCAGCAGCCCGAGACTAGCGGGGGGTAAAGAGACCCAGTACTTC.

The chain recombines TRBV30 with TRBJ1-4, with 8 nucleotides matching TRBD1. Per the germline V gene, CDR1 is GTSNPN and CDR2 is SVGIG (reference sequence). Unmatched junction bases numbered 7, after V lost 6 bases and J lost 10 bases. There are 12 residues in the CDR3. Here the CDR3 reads CACRTGTAKLFF. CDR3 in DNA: TGTGCCTGTCGGACAGGGACAGCAAAACTGTTTTTT.

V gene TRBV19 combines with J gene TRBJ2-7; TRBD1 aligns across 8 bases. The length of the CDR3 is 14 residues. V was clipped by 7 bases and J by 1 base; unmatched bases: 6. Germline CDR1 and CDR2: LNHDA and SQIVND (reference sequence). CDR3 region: CASNRGQGSYEQYF. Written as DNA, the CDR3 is TGTGCCAGTAATCGCGGACAGGGTTCCTACGAGCAGTACTTC. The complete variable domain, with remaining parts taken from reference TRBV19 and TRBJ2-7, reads DGGITQSPKYLFRKEGQNVTLSCEQNLNHDAMYWYRQDPGQGLRLIYYSQIVNDFQKGDIAEGYSVSREKKESFPLTVTSAQKNPTAFYLCASNRGQGSYEQYFGPGTRLTVT.

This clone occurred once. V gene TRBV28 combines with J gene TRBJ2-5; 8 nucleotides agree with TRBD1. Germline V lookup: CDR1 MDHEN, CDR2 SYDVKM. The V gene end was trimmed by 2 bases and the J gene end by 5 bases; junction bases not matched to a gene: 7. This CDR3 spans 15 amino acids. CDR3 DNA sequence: TGTGCCAGCAGTTTACCCCAGGGGGCGGGGGAGACCCAGTACTTC. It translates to CASSLPQGAGETQYF. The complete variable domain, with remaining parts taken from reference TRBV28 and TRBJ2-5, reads DVKVTQSSRYLVKRTGEKVFLECVQDMDHENMFWYRQDPGLGLRLIYFSYDVKMKEKGDIPEGYSVSREKKERFSLILESASTNQTSMYLCASSLPQGAGETQYFGPGTRLLVL.

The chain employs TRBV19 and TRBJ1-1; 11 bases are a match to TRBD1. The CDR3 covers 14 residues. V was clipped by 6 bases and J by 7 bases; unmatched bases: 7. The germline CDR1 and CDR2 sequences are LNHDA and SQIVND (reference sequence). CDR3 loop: CASRTPGQGVEAFF. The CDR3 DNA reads TGTGCCAGTAGGACTCCGGGACAGGGGGTTGAAGCTTTCTTT.

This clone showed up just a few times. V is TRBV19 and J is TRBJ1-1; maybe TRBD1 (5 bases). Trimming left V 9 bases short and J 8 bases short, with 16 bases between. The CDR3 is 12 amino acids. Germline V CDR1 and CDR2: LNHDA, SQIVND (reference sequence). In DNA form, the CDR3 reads TGTGCCAGCGCTTACCGGCAGGGCGAAGCTTTCTTT. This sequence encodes CASAYRQGEAFF.

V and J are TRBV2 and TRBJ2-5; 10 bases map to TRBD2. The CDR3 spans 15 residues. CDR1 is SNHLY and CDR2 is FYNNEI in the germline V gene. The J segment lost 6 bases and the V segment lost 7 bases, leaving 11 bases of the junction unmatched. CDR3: CASKDELAGKKTQYF. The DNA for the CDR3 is TGTGCCAGCAAGGACGAACTAGCGGGAAAAAAGACCCAGTACTTC.

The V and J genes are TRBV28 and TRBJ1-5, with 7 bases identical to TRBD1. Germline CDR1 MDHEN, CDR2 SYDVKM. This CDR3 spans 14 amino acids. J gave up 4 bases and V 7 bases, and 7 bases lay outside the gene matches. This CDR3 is CASKEGAGNQPQHF. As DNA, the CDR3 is TGTGCCAGCAAGGAGGGGGCCGGGAATCAGCCCCAGCATTTT. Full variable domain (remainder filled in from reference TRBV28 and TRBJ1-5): DVKVTQSSRYLVKRTGEKVFLECVQDMDHENMFWYRQDPGLGLRLIYFSYDVKMKEKGDIPEGYSVSREKKERFSLILESASTNQTSMYLCASKEGAGNQPQHFGDGTRLSIL.

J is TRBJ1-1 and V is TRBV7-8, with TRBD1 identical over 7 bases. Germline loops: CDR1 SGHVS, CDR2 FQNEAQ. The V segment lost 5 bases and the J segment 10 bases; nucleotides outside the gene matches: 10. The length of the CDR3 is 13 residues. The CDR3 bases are TGTGCCAGCAGCCCTGACAGGGATGCTGGAGCTTTCTTT. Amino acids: CASSPDRDAGAFF.

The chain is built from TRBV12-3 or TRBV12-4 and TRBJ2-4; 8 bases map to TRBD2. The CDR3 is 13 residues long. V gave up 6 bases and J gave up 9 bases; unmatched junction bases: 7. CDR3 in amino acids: CASRRTSQGIQYF. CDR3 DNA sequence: TGTGCCAGCAGAAGGACTAGCCAGGGCATTCAGTACTTC.